This T cell receptor (beta chain) was obtained from a study of T cell repertoires in Merkel cell carcinoma (dated by TCRdb to 2018 to 2020). With regard to the full study: Patients who had received intralesional immunotherapy or systemic immune checkpoint blockade prior to the biopsy were excluded. MCPyV-specific clonotypes were first defined by tetramer sorting, cloning and paired TCR sequencing of expanded tumor-infiltrating lymphocytes. To be included, a participant needed a diagnosis of MCPyV-positive Merkel cell carcinoma and tumor-infiltrating lymphocytes that had been successfully expanded in vitro.

Overall study results and their limits: No normal tissue biopsies were studied.

Note on this clone: Its target antigen remains unknown. Base qualities are not provided; no much larger clone lies one nucleotide away.

The immunoSEQ assay was used both to sequence TRB CDR3 from tumor genomic DNA and to process the resulting data. TCRdb re-hosts the immuneACCESS table, in-frame sequences only. Its copies lack some clones; in the studies checked, an unresolved V gene accounts for under half of them, and the cause for the rest is not known. The sample records about 15,000 clones, 76% of which are singletons. Roughly 18% of the sample comes from the top ten. V drops 6 bases and J drops 4 bases, leaving 17 bases in between. The germline V gene (reference sequence) gives CDR1 as SGHKS and CDR2 as YYEKEE. From the cysteine up to the phenylalanine, the CDR3 has a length of 16 residues. The sequence is cut down to CDR3 DNA, 48 bases in frame from base 1. Study subjects had biopsy-confirmed Merkel cell carcinoma that was MCPyV-positive, and every subject had positive serum antibodies to T-antigen. Over five adjacent 10-micron frozen tumor sections were used for genomic DNA extraction without cell sorting or culture. Optimal cutting temperature compound was used to freeze tumor biopsy tissue measuring roughly 5 x 5 x 5 mm. The presence of abundant Merkel cell carcinoma and infiltrating cells in the frozen biopsy was confirmed on hematoxylin and eosin scout sections.

This clonotype originated in an adult with Merkel cell carcinoma. The chain couples TRBV5-5 to TRBJ1-6; the D gene cannot be named for sure. The sample taken for sequencing was tumor tissue. The DNA sequence is given as TGTGCCAGCACACCATTGGGGTTTTCTTATAATTCACCCCTCCACTTT. This gives the protein CASTPLGFSYNSPLHF. The CDR3, completed at both ends by the reference TRBV5-5 and TRBJ1-6 genes, gives the full variable domain DAGVTQSPTHLIKTRGQQVTLRCSPISGHKSVSWYQQVLGQGPQFIFQYYEKEERGRGNFPDRFSARQFPNYSSELNVNALLLGDSALYLCASTPLGFSYNSPLHFGNGTRLTVT.